The 21 T cell receptor beta chains presented below share a single source sample, sequenced in a study of naive and memory T cell subsets. Both TRBC1 and TRBC2 were covered by a beta constant-region primer of two equimolar oligonucleotides. A single record per CDR3 protein comes from TCRdb applying MiXCR to the UMI-ligation and nested PCR reads. The table includes over 75,000 distinct CDR3 sequences, 10% to 15% detected once. Sequenced: central memory CD4+ T cells from blood. Receptor source: a human donor in good health.

This clonotype has ten or more counts. The chain employs TRBV12-3 or TRBV12-4 and TRBJ2-5; 7 nucleotides match TRBD2. The CDR3 extends over 17 amino acids. The ends lost 0 bases at V and 4 bases at J; junction bases unmatched: 11. The CDR3 bases are TGTGCCAGCAGTTTAGCGCCTCGCGGTACGGGGGGAGAGACCCAGTACTTC. Its protein is CASSLAPRGTGGETQYF.

At least ten counts were recorded for this clonotype. The V gene is TRBV12-3 or TRBV12-4, the J gene TRBJ1-2; unclear D gene. The CDR3 extends over 13 amino acids. Trimming took off 1 base at V and 3 bases at J, with 6 bases between the two ends. In DNA form, the CDR3 reads TGTGCCAGCAGTTTAGGGGAAGACTATGGCTACACCTTC. Protein sequence: CASSLGEDYGYTF.

This clonotype has just a few counts. V usage is TRBV11-2 and J usage is TRBJ2-5, with D perhaps matching TRBD2 (5 bases). Germline CDR1 and CDR2: SGHAT and FQNNGV. Between the trimmed V and J ends, which lost 6 bases and 5 bases, there was a span of 16 bases. This CDR3 is 14 amino acids long. The CDR3 bases are TGTGCCAGCAGTCCCACGGTGACGGGGGAGACCCAGTACTTC. Protein sequence: CASSPTVTGETQYF.

The sample holds a few counts of this clonotype. The chain recombines TRBV4-2 with TRBJ1-1; TRBD1 might be the D (6 bases). The germline V and J ends were trimmed by 1 base and 3 bases, with 15 bases remaining between them. This CDR3 spans 16 amino acids. Germline values: CDR1 LGHNA, CDR2 YNFKEQ. CDR3 residues: CASSQAAGGGYTEAFF. Here the CDR3 DNA reads TGTGCCAGCAGCCAAGCAGCCGGAGGGGGTTACACTGAAGCTTTCTTT.

This sequence joins TRBV9 and TRBJ2-7; D not resolved. Trimming pared 0 bases from V and 5 bases from J, leaving 15 bases between. Germline CDR1 reads SGDLS; CDR2 reads YYNGEE. The CDR3 is made up of 15 amino acids. The CDR3 sequence: CASSVDGYVGDEQYF. The CDR3 DNA reads TGTGCCAGCAGCGTAGATGGCTATGTCGGAGACGAGCAGTACTTC.

This clonotype has a count of ten or more. J is TRBJ2-7 and V is TRBV11-3, with TRBD1 identical over 7 bases. This CDR3 is built from 13 residues. Germline CDR1 reads SGHNT; CDR2 reads YENEEA. J gave up 3 bases and V 5 bases, and 4 bases lay outside the gene matches. The CDR3 DNA follows: TGTGCCAGCAGCCAGGGACAGTACTACGAGCAGTACTTC. Encoded protein: CASSQGQYYEQYF.

The chain employs TRBV27 and TRBJ1-1; possibly TRBD1 for D (6 bases). This CDR3 is 14 amino acids long. Germline assignment: CDR1 MNHEY and CDR2 SMNVEV (reference sequence). The V gene lost 6 bases and the J gene lost 0 bases, with 11 bases spanning the gap. The chain's CDR3 is CASSGGPMNTEAFF. For the CDR3, the DNA is TGTGCCAGCAGCGGGGGGCCCATGAACACTGAAGCTTTCTTT.

This clonotype has only a few counts. CDR3 amino acids: CSANPPSGFSTDTQYF. CDR3 DNA: TGCAGTGCGAACCCCCCTAGCGGTTTTAGCACAGATACGCAGTATTTT. The chain links TRBV20-1 to TRBJ2-3; 7 bases are shared with TRBD2. V gave up 6 bases and J gave up 0 bases; unmatched junction bases: 12. The CDR3 length is 16 residues. CDR1 and CDR2 (germline): DFQATT, SNEGSKA (reference sequence).

Of note for this clonotype: The junction departs from the called germline gene at one end, perhaps through a read error. The chain has TRBV7-6 and TRBJ2-5, with 7 nucleotides matching TRBD2. CDR3 length: 15 residues. CDR1 is SGHVS, CDR2 FNYEAQ, per germline. CDR3: CAGSLLSGREETQYF. The CDR3 nucleotides are TGTGCCGGCAGCTTATTAAGTGGGAGGGAAGAGACCCAGTACTTC. The whole variable domain, filled in from reference TRBV7-6 and TRBJ2-5, reads GAGVSQSPRYKVTKRGQDVALRCDPISGHVSLYWYRQALGQGPEFLTYFNYEAQQDKSGLPNDRFSAERPEGSISTLTIQRTEQRDSAMYRCAGSLLSGREETQYFGPGTRLLVL.

The table lists this clonotype with many counts. V usage is TRBV20-1 and J usage is TRBJ1-5; a weak D match, TRBD1 (5 bases). CDR3 length equals 16 residues. V was shortened by 4 bases and J by 11 bases, with 27 bases between the two germline ends. Germline assignment: CDR1 DFQATT and CDR2 SNEGSKA (reference sequence). This CDR3 is CSANGDTGGSSRAQHF. CDR3 coding DNA: TGCAGTGCTAACGGAGACACGGGGGGTTCTTCGAGGGCCCAGCATTTT.

This clonotype was seen repeatedly, ten times or more. The gene calls are TRBV7-2 and TRBJ2-3, with D maybe TRBD1 (6 bases). Trimming left V 3 bases short and J 3 bases short, with 16 bases between. CDR1 is SGHTA, CDR2 FQGNSA, per germline. The CDR3 spans 16 residues. CDR3 protein: CASSLGAQGGTDTQYF. CDR3 nucleotide sequence: TGTGCCAGCAGCTTGGGGGCTCAGGGTGGTACAGATACGCAGTATTTT.

This clonotype occurred a few times. CDR3 coding DNA: TGTGCCAGCAGCTTAGTGGGACAGGGCTTTAACAATGAGCAGTTCTTC. The encoded protein is CASSLVGQGFNNEQFF. V usage is TRBV7-2 and J usage is TRBJ2-1; 9 bases are a match to TRBD1. CDR3 size: 16 residues. The junction had 6 bases not matched to a gene; V was cut back by 1 base and J by 5 bases. The germline V gene encodes CDR1 SGHTA and CDR2 FQGNSA. The complete variable domain, with remaining parts taken from reference TRBV7-2 and TRBJ2-1, reads GAGVSQSPSNKVTEKGKDVELRCDPISGHTALYWYRQSLGQGLEFLIYFQGNSAPDKSGLPSDRFSAERTGGSVSTLTIQRTQQEDSAVYLCASSLVGQGFNNEQFFGPGTRLTVL.

This chain joins TRBV7-6 and TRBJ2-7, with D perhaps matching TRBD2 (6 bases). Germline CDR1 is SGHVS and CDR2 is FNYEAQ. The CDR3 covers 13 residues. V was clipped by 3 bases and J by 3 bases, with 9 bases between them. CDR3 protein: CASSFPTSYEQYF. The CDR3 nucleotides are TGTGCCAGCAGCTTTCCGACTAGCTACGAGCAGTACTTC.

This clonotype has just a few counts. This chain connects TRBV15 to TRBJ2-1; D is ambiguous. V was cut by 0 bases and J by 5 bases, with 5 bases left in between. This CDR3 is built from 13 residues. Germline V lookup: CDR1 LNHNV, CDR2 YYDKDF (reference sequence). Written as DNA, the CDR3 is TGTGCCACCAGCAGAGACCCCAACAATGAGCAGTTCTTC. It specifies CATSRDPNNEQFF.

The chain recombines TRBV6-2 or TRBV6-3 with TRBJ1-2; D may be TRBD1 (6 bases). Germline lookup yields CDR1 MNHEY and CDR2 SVGEGT. The CDR3 contains 12 residues. V was cut by 5 bases and J by 5 bases, with 9 bases left in between. CDR3 DNA sequence: TGTGCCAGCAGTCCACAGGGATATGGCTACACCTTC. It yields the protein CASSPQGYGYTF.

This chain links TRBV7-2 with TRBJ2-2; 15 bases agree with TRBD2. The V and J ends lost 4 bases and 5 bases, in that order; junction bases with no gene match: 8. The CDR3 is 18 amino acids. Germline V gene data show CDR1 as SGHTA and CDR2 as FQGNSA. CDR3 residues: CASSSGLAGGPKTGELFF. The CDR3 DNA sequence: TGTGCCAGCAGCTCAGGACTAGCGGGAGGGCCTAAAACCGGGGAGCTGTTTTTT.

The sample holds many counts of this clonotype. The rearrangement joins TRBV20-1 to TRBJ1-5; 11 bases fit TRBD1. The CDR3 length is 16 residues. Per germline, CDR1 DFQATT and CDR2 SNEGSKA (reference sequence). Germline trimming cut 2 bases from V and 1 base from J; bases unmatched to any gene: 4. CDR3 loop: CSARPGTGGSNQPQHF. The CDR3 nucleotides read TGCAGTGCTAGACCCGGGACAGGGGGAAGCAATCAGCCCCAGCATTTT.

This clonotype came up many times. One base away lies a much larger clone, so this may be a sequencing read error. The chain combines TRBV20-1 with TRBJ2-7, with 7 bases lining up with TRBD2. CDR1 DFQATT and CDR2 SNEGSKA come from the germline V gene (reference sequence). Losses at the gene ends were 3 bases for V and 7 bases for J; bases not matched to a gene: 12. The CDR3 totals 14 residues. CDR3 nucleotide sequence: TGCAGTGCTAGTAAAGCGGGATGCAATCCGGAGCAGTACTTC. Translating it yields CSASKAGCNPEQYF.

This clonotype was detected ten times or more. The V and J genes are TRBV5-4 and TRBJ2-1; 7 nucleotides align to TRBD2. The CDR3 length is 15 residues. The V gene end was trimmed by 2 bases and the J gene end by 4 bases; junction bases not matched to a gene: 6. From germline, CDR1 is SGHNT and CDR2 YYREEE (reference sequence). The CDR3 DNA sequence: TGTGCCAGCAGCTTAAGCGGGAACCTGTACAATGAGCAGTTCTTC. This gives the protein CASSLSGNLYNEQFF.

Relative to its sample, this clonotype is medium-sized (0.01 to 0.1%). The V and J genes are TRBV29-1 and TRBJ2-7; D tentatively fits TRBD1 or TRBD2 (5 bases each). The V end lost 7 bases, the J end lost 6 bases, and 19 bases lay between the germline ends. Germline V CDR1 and CDR2: SQVTM, ANQGSEA. CDR3 length equals 13 residues. For the CDR3, the DNA is TGCAGCGCGGTACGGGACGGCTGGGGCGAGCAGTACTTC. It is translated as CSAVRDGWGEQYF.

The chain is built from TRBV5-8 and TRBJ2-5; maybe TRBD1 (6 bases). V lost 4 bases to trimming and J lost 4 bases, with 17 bases between them. This CDR3 comprises 15 residues. Germline CDR1 SGHTS, CDR2 YDEGEE. CDR3 amino acids: CASSPPQGKGETQYF. The DNA of the CDR3 is TGTGCCAGCAGCCCCCCGCAGGGGAAAGGAGAGACCCAGTACTTC.